These 8 T cell receptor beta chains share one sample of origin, sequenced in a study of shared clonotypes between healthy human individuals (dated by TCRdb to 2018 to 2020). To prepare the library, the immunoSEQ multiplex PCR assay was applied. In TCRdb, the immuneACCESS table is reduced to in-frame sequences with V and J assigned. These tables do not hold every clone; where another copy was compared, an unresolved V gene accounts for under half, and the others remain unexplained. The sample table lists over a million clones, roughly 96% of them with a count of one. The ten largest clones capture roughly 1.2% of the sample. Source material: naive CD4+ T cells sorted from blood. This specimen's cell subset or site label, per the study, means: CD45RA+ positively selected. All receptors derive from a young man in good health.

The rearrangement joins TRBV19 to TRBJ2-1; D ambiguous. Germline-derived CDR1 and CDR2 are LNHDA and SQIVND (reference sequence). The CDR3 contains 13 residues. V lost 5 bases to trimming and J lost 6 bases, with 11 bases between them. The CDR3 region is CASSLGALNEQFF. CDR3 nucleotide sequence: TGTGCCAGTAGTCTCGGAGCCCTCAATGAGCAGTTCTTC.

V is TRBV30 and J is TRBJ2-7, with no clear D. The length of the CDR3 is 14 residues. The germline V gene encodes CDR1 GTSNPN and CDR2 SVGIG (reference sequence). The V gene lost 3 bases and the J gene lost 6 bases, with 18 bases spanning the gap. The CDR3 here is CAWSTLVRYGEQYF. The CDR3 DNA sequence: TGTGCCTGGAGCACCCTCGTCCGCTACGGCGAGCAGTACTTC.

V gene TRBV11-2 combines with J gene TRBJ2-7; possibly TRBD1 or TRBD2 for D (5 bases each). V was shortened by 1 base and J by 7 bases, with 17 bases between the two germline ends. Germline CDR1 and CDR2: SGHAT and FQNNGV. This CDR3 spans 15 amino acids. In nucleotides, the CDR3 is TGTGCCAGCAGCTTAGCCCCGGGGCCGGGAAGGGAGCAGTACTTC. Its translation is CASSLAPGPGREQYF. The full variable domain, with the rest looked up from reference TRBV11-2 and TRBJ2-7, is EAGVAQSPRYKIIEKRQSVAFWCNPISGHATLYWYQQILGQGPKLLIQFQNNGVVDDSQLPKDRFSAERLKGVDSTLKIQPAKLEDSAVYLCASSLAPGPGREQYFGPGTRLTVT.

This chain uses TRBV6-5 with TRBJ2-5; D is uncertain. This CDR3 comprises 11 residues. CDR1 and CDR2 from the germline V gene are MNHEY and SVGAGI. V dropped 7 bases and J dropped 9 bases, with 12 bases sitting between them. CDR3 residues: CASTIVLAQYF. CDR3 nucleotides: TGTGCCAGCACCATCGTGCTGGCCCAGTACTTC.

This clone was counted a single time. The rearrangement links TRBV9 to TRBJ2-7, with 8 nucleotides matching TRBD2. The CDR3 has 15 residues. Germline V gene lookup returns CDR1 SGDLS and CDR2 YYNGEE. J was trimmed by 4 bases and V by 4 bases; bases with no gene match: 10. The DNA of the CDR3 is TGTGCCAGCAGCACCGGGGGGGTCCCTGGGTACGAGCAGTACTTC. This sequence encodes CASSTGGVPGYEQYF.

The V and J genes are TRBV6-6 and TRBJ2-1; unclear D gene. The CDR3 runs 15 residues. Germline assignment: CDR1 MNHNY and CDR2 SVGAGI (reference sequence). V lost 5 bases and J lost 6, with 17 bases in between. The CDR3 nucleotides are TGTGCCAGCAGTCGCCGACTGAGACCCACCAATGAGCAGTTCTTC. This gives the protein CASSRRLRPTNEQFF.

This clone was recorded only once. This chain uses TRBV7-2 with TRBJ2-3; no firm D call. V lost 1 base, J lost 5 bases, and 4 bases lay in between. Per the germline V gene, CDR1 is SGHTA and CDR2 is FQGNSA. The CDR3 length is 12 residues. The DNA of the CDR3 is TGTGCCAGCAGCTTAGTGATAGATACGCAGTATTTT. It encodes CASSLVIDTQYF.

V usage is TRBV5-5 and J usage is TRBJ1-2, with D tentatively TRBD1 (5 bases). V lost 2 bases and J lost 8, with 22 bases in between. There are 16 residues in the CDR3. The V gene's germline CDR1 is SGHKS and CDR2 YYEKEE (reference sequence). The chain's CDR3 is CASSLNVVSGRRGYTF. The DNA for the CDR3 is TGTGCCAGCAGCTTAAATGTGGTATCGGGACGGAGGGGCTACACCTTC.